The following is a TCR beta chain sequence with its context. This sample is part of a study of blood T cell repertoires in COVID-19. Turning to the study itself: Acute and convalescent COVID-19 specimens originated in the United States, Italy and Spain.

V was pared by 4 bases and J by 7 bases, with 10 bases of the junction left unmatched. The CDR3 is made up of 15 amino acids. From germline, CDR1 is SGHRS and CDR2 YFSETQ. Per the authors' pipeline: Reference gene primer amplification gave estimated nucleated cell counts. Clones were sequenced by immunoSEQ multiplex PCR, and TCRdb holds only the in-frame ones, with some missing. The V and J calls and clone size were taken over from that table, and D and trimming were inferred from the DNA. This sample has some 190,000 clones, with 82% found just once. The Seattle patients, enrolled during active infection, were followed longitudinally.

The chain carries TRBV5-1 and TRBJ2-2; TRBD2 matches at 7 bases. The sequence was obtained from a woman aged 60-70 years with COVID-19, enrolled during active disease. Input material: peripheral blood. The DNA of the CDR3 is TGCGCCAGCAGCCTCGGACTAGTAGGATACGGGGAGCTGTTTTTT. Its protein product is CASSLGLVGYGELFF.